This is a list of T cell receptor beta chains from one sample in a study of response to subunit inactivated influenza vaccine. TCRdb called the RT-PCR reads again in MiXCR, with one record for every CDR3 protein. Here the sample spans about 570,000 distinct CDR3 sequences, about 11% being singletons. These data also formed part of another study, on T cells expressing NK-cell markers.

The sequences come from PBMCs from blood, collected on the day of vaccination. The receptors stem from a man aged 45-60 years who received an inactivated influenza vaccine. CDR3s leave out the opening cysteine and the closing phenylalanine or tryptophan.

CDR3 protein: ASQWAGTYEQY
J gene: TRBJ2-7
CDR3 length: 11
V gene: TRBV10-3

CDR3 protein: ATVFVTAPDYGYT
J gene: TRBJ1-2
CDR3 length: 13
V gene: TRBV6-2/TRBV6-3

CDR3 protein: ASSPELKNIQY
J gene: TRBJ2-4
CDR3 length: 11
V gene: TRBV6-6

CDR3 protein: SASSVRGASNQPQH
J gene: TRBJ1-5
CDR3 length: 14
V gene: TRBV20-1

CDR3 protein: ASSYPTLTGLETQY
J gene: TRBJ2-5
CDR3 length: 14
V gene: TRBV6-2/TRBV6-3

CDR3 protein: ASRATVALNQPQH
J gene: TRBJ1-5
CDR3 length: 13
V gene: TRBV27

CDR3 protein: ASSEQGPRVNEKLF
J gene: TRBJ1-4
CDR3 length: 14
V gene: TRBV25-1

CDR3 protein: ASSYKGGEAF
J gene: TRBJ1-1
CDR3 length: 10
V gene: TRBV6-5

CDR3 protein: ASSLVGWAVGETQY
J gene: TRBJ2-5
CDR3 length: 14
V gene: TRBV7-2

CDR3 protein: ASSPEYEGTEAF
J gene: TRBJ1-1
CDR3 length: 12
V gene: TRBV25-1

CDR3 protein: ASSFPQGNEQF
J gene: TRBJ2-1
CDR3 length: 11
V gene: TRBV5-6

CDR3 protein: ASSRPGDYEQY
J gene: TRBJ2-7
CDR3 length: 11
V gene: TRBV3-1

CDR3 protein: SARTGTGFNEQY
J gene: TRBJ2-7
CDR3 length: 12
V gene: TRBV20-1

CDR3 protein: ASSPSQGVWLDTEAF
J gene: TRBJ1-1
CDR3 length: 15
V gene: TRBV7-9

CDR3 protein: AWSVKQKPYEQY
J gene: TRBJ2-7
CDR3 length: 12
V gene: TRBV30

CDR3 protein: ASSLPGTSGRFSTDTQY
J gene: TRBJ2-3
CDR3 length: 17
V gene: TRBV5-1

CDR3 protein: ASSPDLAGGLYEQY
J gene: TRBJ2-7
CDR3 length: 14
V gene: TRBV12-3/TRBV12-4

CDR3 protein: ASSGGTGNPDTQY
J gene: TRBJ2-3
CDR3 length: 13
V gene: TRBV27

CDR3 protein: SARGRPVHGYEQY
J gene: TRBJ2-7
CDR3 length: 13
V gene: TRBV20-1

CDR3 protein: ASSLTSGRASYNEQF
J gene: TRBJ2-1
CDR3 length: 15
V gene: TRBV7-2

CDR3 protein: AGSGAQETQY
J gene: TRBJ2-5
CDR3 length: 10
V gene: TRBV7-9

CDR3 protein: ASSLMGQAFGYT
J gene: TRBJ1-2
CDR3 length: 12
V gene: TRBV5-1

CDR3 protein: ASRETSALSEQY
J gene: TRBJ2-7
CDR3 length: 12
V gene: TRBV25-1

CDR3 protein: ASSLAQGQGNTEAF
J gene: TRBJ1-1
CDR3 length: 14
V gene: TRBV5-1

CDR3 protein: ASSKALQRGGQETQY
J gene: TRBJ2-5
CDR3 length: 15
V gene: TRBV21-1

CDR3 protein: ARSGTSPYNEQF
J gene: TRBJ2-1
CDR3 length: 12
V gene: TRBV2

CDR3 protein: ASSTGHGTEAF
J gene: TRBJ1-1
CDR3 length: 11
V gene: TRBV5-1

CDR3 protein: ASSLEPASYNEQF
J gene: TRBJ2-1
CDR3 length: 13
V gene: TRBV11-1

CDR3 protein: SAPFSGRAVEQY
J gene: TRBJ2-7
CDR3 length: 12
V gene: TRBV20-1

CDR3 protein: ASTEGGDIQY
J gene: TRBJ2-4
CDR3 length: 10
V gene: TRBV7-2

CDR3 protein: SVDPAGHVTDTQY
J gene: TRBJ2-3
CDR3 length: 13
V gene: TRBV29-1

CDR3 protein: ASSTWKAAYEQY
J gene: TRBJ2-7
CDR3 length: 12
V gene: TRBV7-2

CDR3 protein: ASSAFQGVTGELF
J gene: TRBJ2-2
CDR3 length: 13
V gene: TRBV7-9

CDR3 protein: ASSLLGTISEQY
J gene: TRBJ2-7
CDR3 length: 12
V gene: TRBV28

CDR3 protein: ASTKTSGSLETQY
J gene: TRBJ2-5
CDR3 length: 13
V gene: TRBV11-2

CDR3 protein: ATSDRANYEQY
J gene: TRBJ2-7
CDR3 length: 11
V gene: TRBV27

CDR3 protein: ASSLGAGGLGGYT
J gene: TRBJ1-2
CDR3 length: 13
V gene: TRBV7-8

CDR3 protein: ASSSITEAF
J gene: TRBJ1-1
CDR3 length: 9
V gene: TRBV12-3/TRBV12-4

CDR3 protein: ATSRAIRLVDNEQF
J gene: TRBJ2-1
CDR3 length: 14
V gene: TRBV15

CDR3 protein: AISPLTTSPGELF
J gene: TRBJ2-2
CDR3 length: 13
V gene: TRBV10-3